The T cell receptor (beta chain) under discussion was sequenced for a study of beta chain features in type 1 diabetes. Background on the study: The study examined about 100 million sorted cells across all samples. Study-wide points: Equally in patients and controls, PCR might preferentially amplify shorter templates. Researchers reported that naive, central memory and Treg TCRB repertoires appeared more similar in patients than in healthy donors.

The V and J ends lost 6 bases and 3 bases respectively, with 18 bases between them. CDR3 length: 15 amino acids. CDR1 and CDR2 from the germline V gene are SGHRS and YFSETQ. The study reverse transcribed the entire isolated RNA, so it sequenced expressed TCRB transcripts. Using immunoSEQ multiplex PCR, the repertoire was profiled, and TCRdb retains in-frame clones only, with some absent. The sample has 200,000 to 250,000 clones, about a tenth seen once. Only one heparinised blood draw was taken per donor, and its volume averaged approximately 0.11 L. This clone was detected only a few times. Its antigen is currently unknown.

Sequencing was carried out using central memory CD4+ T cells from blood. The clonotype was recovered from a man younger than 35 in good health. The chain employs TRBV5-1 and TRBJ2-5; D is possibly TRBD2 (6 bases). The CDR3 DNA follows: TGCGCCAGCACCGAGCAGGGTTCGGGAGAAGAGACCCAGTACTTC. Protein sequence: CASTEQGSGEETQYF.